These T cell receptor beta chains were read from a single sample in a study of blood T cells in healthy people across ages. TCRdb reanalysed the 5' RACE reads using MiXCR and keeps one entry per CDR3 protein. The sample lists 1,500,000 or so distinct CDR3 sequences, roughly 64% occurring once. Material: blood. The receptors originated from a man between 18 and 29 years old in good health. CDR3s include the opening cysteine and the closing phenylalanine or tryptophan. D genes are given only for firm matches. Part of the rows lack a size; the others show once, few, many or a class for expanded clones.

size | D | J | V | DNA | CDR3
- | - | TRBJ1-2 | TRBV21-1 | TGTGCCAGCAGCAAAGGAGTCGCAGAAGGGTGGAACTATGGCTACACCTTC | CASSKGVAEGWNYGYTF
- | - | TRBJ1-1 | TRBV20-1 | TGCAGTGCTAGAGAGCCCCTTCGGGTCACTGAAGCTTTCTTT | CSAREPLRVTEAFF
few | - | TRBJ2-7 | TRBV7-2 | TGTGCCAGCAGCGCACAATTGGGCAACTCCTACGAGCAGTACTTC | CASSAQLGNSYEQYF
- | TRBD2 | TRBJ2-1 | TRBV6-5 | TGTGCCAGCAGTAATAGCGGGAGGGCCTCCTACAATGAGCAGTTCTTC | CASSNSGRASYNEQFF
- | - | TRBJ1-2 | TRBV5-8 | TGTGCCAGCAGCTTTAGGTCTGGACGGAGCTATGGCTACACCTTC | CASSFRSGRSYGYTF
- | - | TRBJ2-1 | TRBV4-1 | TGCGCCAGCAGCCCACCTAGCTATAGGCGCAATGAGCAGTTCTTC | CASSPPSYRRNEQFF
- | - | TRBJ2-5 | TRBV12-1 | TGTGCCAGCAGCACGTGTACCGCGGGTCAGCACCAAGAGACCCAGTACTTC | CASSTCTAGQHQETQYF
- | - | TRBJ2-1 | TRBV7-9 | TGTGCCCAACCCCAGGGAGAGCAGTTCTTC | CAQPQGEQFF
- | - | TRBJ1-2 | TRBV6-6 | TGTGCCAGCGTCCGCGGGGGACTTGGCTATGGCTACACCTTC | CASVRGGLGYGYTF
few | - | TRBJ2-5 | TRBV7-9 | TGTGCCAGCAGCCTACTCCCTGAGACCCAGTACTTC | CASSLLPETQYF
- | TRBD2 | TRBJ2-2 | TRBV3-1 | TGTGCCAGCAGCCAAGGACTAGCGGGAGTACTGAACACCGGGGAGCTGTTTTTT | CASSQGLAGVLNTGELFF
- | TRBD2 | TRBJ2-1 | TRBV2 | TGTGCCAGCACCAGACTAGCGGGAGATGAGCAGTTCTTC | CASTRLAGDEQFF
few | - | TRBJ2-7 | TRBV29-1 | TGCAGCGTTGAAGCGGGAAGGGACGAGCAGTACTTC | CSVEAGRDEQYF
- | - | TRBJ2-6 | TRBV4-3 | TGCGCCAGCAGCCAAGACTCGTTAGGGAAGGCTGGGGCCAACGTCCTGACTTTC | CASSQDSLGKAGANVLTF
few | - | TRBJ2-1 | TRBV5-1 | TGCGCCAGCTGCCGTAACAGGGACAATGAGCAGTTCTTC | CASCRNRDNEQFF
- | - | TRBJ1-4 | TRBV12-3/TRBV12-4 | TGTGCCAGAAGCCCTGGTGGGAAAAAACTGTTTTTT | CARSPGGKKLFF
- | TRBD2 | TRBJ2-3 | TRBV27 | TGTGCCAGCAGTTCCGGGACTAGGGGAGATACGCAGTATTTT | CASSSGTRGDTQYF
- | - | TRBJ1-2 | TRBV5-1 | TGCGCCAGCAGCTGGGAACCGGGCAGGCCCCACACCTTC | CASSWEPGRPHTF
once | - | TRBJ2-5 | TRBV28 | TGTGCCAGCAGTTTTACAGATCAAGAGACCCAGTACTTC | CASSFTDQETQYF
few | TRBD1 | TRBJ1-2 | TRBV12-3/TRBV12-4 | TGTGCCAGCAGTTTAGGACAGGGTAAAGATGGCTACACCTTC | CASSLGQGKDGYTF
- | TRBD2 | TRBJ2-1 | TRBV5-4 | TGTGCCAGCAGCCCTAGGGGACTAGCGGGGACGGATGAGCAGTTCTTC | CASSPRGLAGTDEQFF
few | - | TRBJ2-1 | TRBV4-1 | TGCGCCAGCAGTCGAATGGGACGCCCCAATGAGCAGTTCTTC | CASSRMGRPNEQFF
few | TRBD2 | TRBJ2-3 | TRBV29-1 | TGCAGCGTCCCGCGGGGGGAAAGGGTAGATACGCAGTATTTT | CSVPRGERVDTQYF
- | TRBD1 | TRBJ1-5 | TRBV5-1 | TGCGCCAGCAGCCCCCGGACAGGGCGCAATCAGCCCCAGCATTTT | CASSPRTGRNQPQHF
- | - | TRBJ1-6 | TRBV7-7 | TGTGCTAGCAGCTTTATACCCCCCGATGGAGGGTACAGACATTCACCCCTCCACTTT | CASSFIPPDGGYRHSPLHF
- | - | TRBJ1-1 | TRBV4-3 | TGCGCCAGCAGCCAAGACACCGCAGGGCCCGCTGAAGCTTTCTTT | CASSQDTAGPAEAFF
- | TRBD1 | TRBJ2-3 | TRBV20-1 | TGCAGTGCTACCCGGGACAGGGTACCAGATACGCAGTATTTT | CSATRDRVPDTQYF
- | - | TRBJ2-6 | TRBV12-3/TRBV12-4 | TGTGCCAGCAGCCGAGGGGGGGGGAACTCTGGGGCCAACGTCCTGACTTTC | CASSRGGGNSGANVLTF
- | - | TRBJ2-4 | TRBV29-1 | TGCAGCGTCGATATTCTAGCCAAAAACATTCAGTACTTC | CSVDILAKNIQYF
few | - | TRBJ2-5 | TRBV20-1 | TGCAGTGCTAGAGTGGCGGGGAAAGAGACCCAGTACTTC | CSARVAGKETQYF
- | - | TRBJ1-1 | TRBV29-1 | TGCAGCGTTGGGATGGTCGAAGCTTTCTTT | CSVGMVEAFF
- | - | TRBJ1-2 | TRBV15 | TGTGCCACCAGCAGAGAAGATTATGGCTACACCTTC | CATSREDYGYTF
- | - | TRBJ2-7 | TRBV20-1 | TGCAGTGCTAATCGTGGGGGGGCCGGCTACGAGCAGTACTTC | CSANRGGAGYEQYF
once | - | TRBJ2-5 | TRBV4-2 | TGTGCCAGCAGCCAGGAAAGGAGTGGCGGGGGCCTGTCGGAGACCCAGTACTTC | CASSQERSGGGLSETQYF
- | TRBD1 | TRBJ1-2 | TRBV6-5 | TGTGCCAGCAGTCCCGGGACAGGGGTCCACTATGGCTACACCTTC | CASSPGTGVHYGYTF
- | - | TRBJ1-2 | TRBV20-1 | TGCAGTGCCCCTGACAGAGCTAACTATGGCTACACCTTC | CSAPDRANYGYTF
- | TRBD2 | TRBJ2-1 | TRBV4-2 | TGTGCCAGCAGCCAAGTCAAGAGCGGGAGGGCCCTCTATAATGAGCAGTTCTTC | CASSQVKSGRALYNEQFF